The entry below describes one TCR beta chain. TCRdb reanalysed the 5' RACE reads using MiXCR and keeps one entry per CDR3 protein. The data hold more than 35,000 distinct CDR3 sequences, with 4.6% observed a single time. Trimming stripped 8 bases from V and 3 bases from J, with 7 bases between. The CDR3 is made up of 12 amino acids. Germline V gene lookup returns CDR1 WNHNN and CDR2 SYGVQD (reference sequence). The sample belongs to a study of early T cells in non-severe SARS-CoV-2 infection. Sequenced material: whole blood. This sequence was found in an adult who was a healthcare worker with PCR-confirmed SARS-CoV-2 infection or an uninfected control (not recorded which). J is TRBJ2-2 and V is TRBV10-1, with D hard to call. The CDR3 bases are TGCGCCAGCGGAAAGGACACCGGGGAGCTGTTTTTT. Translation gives CASGKDTGELFF.